The 19 T cell receptor beta chains reported below all come from one sample, sequenced in a study of regulatory dendritic cells for organ transplantation. Using immunoSEQ multiplex PCR, the repertoire was profiled, and TCRdb retains in-frame clones only, with some absent. The table includes about 38,000 clones, about 93% detected once. Sequencing was carried out using naive CD8+ T cells from blood. The sample's subset: CD45RA+ naive T cells. The receptors here all came from a human donor in good health.

This rearrangement joins TRBV27 to TRBJ1-1; 8 nucleotides line up with TRBD1. The CDR3 sequence is 14 residues long. CDR1 and CDR2 from the germline V gene are MNHEY and SMNVEV (reference sequence). V dropped 5 bases and J dropped 5; count of bases not matched to a gene: 7. CDR3 sequence reads: CASSPNRGETEAFF. CDR3 nucleotides: TGTGCCAGCAGTCCAAACAGGGGGGAAACTGAAGCTTTCTTT.

The chain couples TRBV6-6 to TRBJ1-2; TRBD1 matches 10 bases. This CDR3 is built from 16 residues. CDR1 is MNHNY, CDR2 SVGAGI, per germline (reference sequence). Trimming removed 5 bases from V and 5 bases from J; junction bases left unmatched: 11. CDR3 loop: CASSRDRGRGIYGYTF. In DNA form, the CDR3 reads TGTGCCAGCAGTCGGGACAGGGGAAGGGGGATTTATGGCTACACCTTC.

This clone was recorded once. V is TRBV10-3 and J is TRBJ2-1; the match to TRBD2 covers 12 bases. V lost 6 bases, J lost 6 bases, and 9 bases stayed unmatched. Germline V gene lookup returns CDR1 ENHRY and CDR2 SYGVKD. The CDR3 consists of 16 residues. In nucleotides, the CDR3 is TGTGCCATCAGGAACAGACTAGCGGGAGACCTCAATGAGCAGTTCTTC. This gives the protein CAIRNRLAGDLNEQFF.

V gene TRBV2 combines with J gene TRBJ2-2; the match to TRBD2 covers 9 bases. Germline CDR1 and CDR2: SNHLY and FYNNEI. The CDR3 covers 17 residues. Trimming cost V 0 bases and J 0 bases; bases outside gene matches: 2. CDR3 DNA sequence: TGTGCCAGCAGTGAAGCGAGACTAGCGGCGAACACCGGGGAGCTGTTTTTT. It encodes CASSEARLAANTGELFF.

The V call is TRBV7-9, the J call TRBJ1-2; D gene uncertain. Trimming removed 1 base at V and 4 bases at J, with 13 bases between. CDR3 length: 15 amino acids. The germline V gene encodes CDR1 SEHNR and CDR2 FQNEAQ (reference sequence). The CDR3 DNA is TGTGCCAGCAGCTTAGACCGGCCCCACTCCTATGGCTACACCTTC. This translates into CASSLDRPHSYGYTF.

This clone was observed a handful of times. The chain joins TRBV6-5 to TRBJ1-4; 8 bases match TRBD1. Germline CDR1 reads MNHEY; CDR2 reads SVGAGI. J lost 5 bases, V lost 4 bases, and 0 bases had no gene match. The CDR3 runs 13 residues. The chain's CDR3 is CASSWTGNEKLFF. The CDR3 DNA reads as TGTGCCAGCAGTTGGACAGGGAATGAAAAACTGTTTTTT.

This clone was seen more than once but under ten times. A read error may produce the germline difference seen at one junction end. The chain is built from TRBV19 and TRBJ1-1, with TRBD1 as a possible D gene (5 bases). This CDR3 is 14 amino acids long. Germline CDR1 LNHDA, CDR2 SQIVND (reference sequence). CDR3 sequence: CASTVSADTYEAFF. CDR3 DNA sequence: TGTGCAAGTACTGTGTCCGCGGACACGTATGAAGCTTTCTTT.

V gene TRBV6-5 combines with J gene TRBJ1-1, with 9 bases that match TRBD1. The V segment lost 4 bases and the J segment 4 bases; nucleotides outside the gene matches: 7. Germline V gives CDR1 MNHEY, CDR2 SVGAGI. This CDR3 has 15 residues. The chain's CDR3 is CASSSTGGSGTEAFF. CDR3 nucleotide sequence: TGTGCCAGCAGTTCGACAGGGGGGAGCGGCACTGAAGCTTTCTTT.

This chain links TRBV15 with TRBJ2-7; D not resolved. CDR3 length equals 16 residues. The germline V gene encodes CDR1 LNHNV and CDR2 YYDKDF (reference sequence). The V end lost 3 bases, the J end lost 2 bases, and 17 bases lay between the germline ends. CDR3 nucleotide sequence: TGTGCCACCAGCAGCCCATTTGGTCCCCTTGCCTACGAGCAGTACTTC. Its protein product is CATSSPFGPLAYEQYF. The full variable domain, with the rest looked up from reference TRBV15 and TRBJ2-7, is DAMVIQNPRYQVTQFGKPVTLSCSQTLNHNVMYWYQQKSSQAPKLLFHYYDKDFNNEADTPDNFQSRRPNTSFCFLDIRSPGLGDTAMYLCATSSPFGPLAYEQYFGPGTRLTVT.

This clone occurred once. The J gene is TRBJ2-7, the V gene TRBV7-9; weak D call: TRBD2 (7 bases). Germline V gene sequence: CDR1 SEHNR, CDR2 FQNEAQ (reference sequence). This CDR3 has 17 residues. V was clipped by 5 bases and J by 5 bases, with 25 bases between them. The CDR3 here is CASSLDRGGVIGDEQYF. The CDR3, as DNA: TGTGCCAGCAGCCTAGATAGGGGGGGCGTTATCGGAGACGAGCAGTACTTC. The complete variable domain, with remaining parts taken from reference TRBV7-9 and TRBJ2-7, reads DTGVSQNPRHKITKRGQNVTFRCDPISEHNRLYWYRQTLGQGPEFLTYFQNEAQLEKSRLLSDRFSAERPKGSFSTLEIQRTEQGDSAMYLCASSLDRGGVIGDEQYFGPGTRLTVT.

A single count supports this clone. The J gene is TRBJ2-3, the V gene TRBV9; 8 positions match TRBD2. Germline-derived CDR1 and CDR2 are SGDLS and YYNGEE. There are 18 residues in the CDR3. V dropped 0 bases and J dropped 2; count of bases not matched to a gene: 11. The CDR3 region is CASSVGGGRGGPTDTQYF. The CDR3 coding sequence is TGTGCCAGCAGCGTAGGAGGGGGTCGCGGGGGGCCCACAGATACGCAGTATTTT.

In its sample, this clone was seen a few times. The chain is built from TRBV4-1 and TRBJ1-2; D is ambiguous. The CDR3 is 13 amino acids. Germline CDR1 MGHRA, CDR2 YSYEKL. Trimming removed 5 bases at V and 4 bases at J, with 11 bases between. The CDR3 loop is CASSGGRAYGYTF. The DNA of the CDR3 is TGCGCCAGCAGCGGCGGGCGGGCCTATGGCTACACCTTC.

V gene TRBV2 combines with J gene TRBJ2-5; 10 positions match TRBD2. Germline V gene data show CDR1 as SNHLY and CDR2 as FYNNEI. The CDR3 runs to 15 residues. V trimming: 11 bases; J trimming: 0 bases; junction bases outside the gene matches: 9. The chain's CDR3 is CASAPSGGHQETQYF. The CDR3 nucleotides read TGTGCCTCCGCCCCTAGCGGGGGCCACCAAGAGACCCAGTACTTC.

This clone appeared a single time. V and J are TRBV27 and TRBJ1-2, with D uncertain. Trimming took off 6 bases at V and 1 base at J, with 18 bases between the two ends. The germline CDR1 and CDR2 sequences are MNHEY and SMNVEV (reference sequence). The CDR3 runs 16 residues. The CDR3 is CASSMTEDGINYGYTF. The CDR3 DNA reads TGTGCCAGCAGCATGACCGAGGACGGAATTAACTATGGCTACACCTTC.

The chain is built from TRBV9 and TRBJ2-7, with a tentative D call TRBD1 (6 bases). This CDR3 contains 14 residues. Trimming removed 0 bases from V and 5 bases from J, with 12 bases in between. Germline assignment: CDR1 SGDLS and CDR2 YYNGEE. CDR3 protein: CASSVDTGNDEQYF. The CDR3 DNA reads TGTGCCAGCAGCGTAGACACAGGGAATGACGAGCAGTACTTC. Supplemented by reference TRBV9 and TRBJ2-7, the full variable domain reads DSGVTQTPKHLITATGQRVTLRCSPRSGDLSVYWYQQSLDQGLQFLIQYYNGEERAKGNILERFSAQQFPDLHSELNLSSLELGDSALYFCASSVDTGNDEQYFGPGTRLTVT.

In this sample, this clone turned up a few times. V gene TRBV28 combines with J gene TRBJ1-1; D not resolved. Germline V gene sequence: CDR1 MDHEN, CDR2 SYDVKM. This CDR3 region has 12 residues. The V and J ends lost 5 bases and 4 bases respectively, with 8 bases between them. CDR3 DNA: TGTGCCAGCAGTGCCGAGTTCACTGAAGCTTTCTTT. This sequence encodes CASSAEFTEAFF. Together with reference TRBV28 and TRBJ1-1, the CDR3 gives the full variable domain: DVKVTQSSRYLVKRTGEKVFLECVQDMDHENMFWYRQDPGLGLRLIYFSYDVKMKEKGDIPEGYSVSREKKERFSLILESASTNQTSMYLCASSAEFTEAFFGQGTRLTVV.

The genes are TRBV28 and TRBJ1-1; D not certain. The V and J ends lost 5 bases and 11 bases respectively, with 6 bases between them. Germline V gene data show CDR1 as MDHEN and CDR2 as SYDVKM. The CDR3 has 9 residues. CDR3 nucleotide sequence: TGTGCCAGCAGTCCCGGTGCTTTCTTT. This sequence encodes CASSPGAFF. The full variable domain, completed using reference TRBV28 and TRBJ1-1, is DVKVTQSSRYLVKRTGEKVFLECVQDMDHENMFWYRQDPGLGLRLIYFSYDVKMKEKGDIPEGYSVSREKKERFSLILESASTNQTSMYLCASSPGAFFGQGTRLTVV.

The chain has TRBV30 and TRBJ1-4; D possibly corresponds to TRBD1 (5 bases). The V end lost 1 base, the J end lost 5 bases, and 11 bases lay between the germline ends. This CDR3 is 14 amino acids long. Germline-derived CDR1 and CDR2 are GTSNPN and SVGIG (reference sequence). CDR3 protein: CAWSGGRRNEKLFF. CDR3 coding DNA: TGTGCCTGGAGTGGGGGACGGCGGAATGAAAAACTGTTTTTT.

This clone was seen only once. V usage is TRBV9 and J usage is TRBJ2-1; TRBD2 matches at 9 bases. The junction had 10 bases not matched to a gene; V was cut back by 4 bases and J by 8 bases. Germline V gene lookup returns CDR1 SGDLS and CDR2 YYNGEE. The CDR3 is 15 amino acids. The DNA for the CDR3 is TGTGCCAGCAGCCACTCAGGGACTAGCTCCGATGAGCAGTTCTTC. Its protein product is CASSHSGTSSDEQFF.